This T cell receptor beta chain was found in a study of blood T cells in healthy people across ages. Through a sample-barcoded 5' primer and a J-beta primer mix, a second PCR was run for 7 to 11 cycles. Per sample, CDR3-containing paired-end reads numbered at least 2.5 million. TCRdb analysed the 5' RACE reads with MiXCR anew, one entry per CDR3 protein. This sample has about 1 million distinct CDR3 sequences, with under 55% found just once. The specimen sequenced was blood. The origin of this receptor is an older woman in good health.

The CDR3 DNA follows: TGTGCCAGCAGCTTAAGGCGGGAGATTAACGAGCAGTACTTC. Protein: CASSLRREINEQYF. The chain uses TRBV11-2 and TRBJ2-5; 7 nucleotides line up with TRBD2. TRBJ2-7 matches the DNA end more closely, so the J call is doubtful. Germline values: CDR1 SGHAT, CDR2 FQNNGV. The CDR3 sequence is 14 residues long.